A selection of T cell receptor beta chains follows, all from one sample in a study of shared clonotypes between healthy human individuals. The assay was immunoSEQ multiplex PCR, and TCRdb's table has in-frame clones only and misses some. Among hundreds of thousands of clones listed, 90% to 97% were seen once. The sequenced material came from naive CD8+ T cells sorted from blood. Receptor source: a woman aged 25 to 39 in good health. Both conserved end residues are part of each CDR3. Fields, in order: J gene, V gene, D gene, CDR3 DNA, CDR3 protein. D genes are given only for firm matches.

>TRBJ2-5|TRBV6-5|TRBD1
TGTGCCAGCAGTGGGGACAGCCAAGAGACCCAGTACTTC
CASSGDSQETQYF
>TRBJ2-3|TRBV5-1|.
TGCGCCAGCAGCTCCGCCGCAAGACTAGTACGGGTCCCAGATACGCAGTATTTT
CASSSAARLVRVPDTQYF
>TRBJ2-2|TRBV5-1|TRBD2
TGCGCCAGCAGACCGACTAGCGCGAACACCGGGGAGCTGTTTTTT
CASRPTSANTGELFF
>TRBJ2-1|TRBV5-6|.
TGTGCCAGCAGCGTCTGGCGGGATAGCTACAATGAGCAGTTCTTC
CASSVWRDSYNEQFF
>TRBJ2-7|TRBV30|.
TGTGCCTGGAGTTTCGGTTACTACGAGCAGTACTTC
CAWSFGYYEQYF
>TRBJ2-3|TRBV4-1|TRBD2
TGCGCCAGCAGCCGAAGGGGCGGGAGTATGGTGACAGATACGCAGTATTTT
CASSRRGGSMVTDTQYF
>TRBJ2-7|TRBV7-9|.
TGTGCCAGCAGCTTAGGAGGGGAGAACTACGAGCAGTACTTC
CASSLGGENYEQYF
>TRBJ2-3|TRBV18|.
TGTGCCAGCTCACCAAGGTGGACTAACGTCCTCCGGGATACGCAGTATTTT
CASSPRWTNVLRDTQYF
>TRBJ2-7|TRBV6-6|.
TGTGCCAGCAGCCCCAGGGGACTAATCTACGAGCAGTACTTC
CASSPRGLIYEQYF
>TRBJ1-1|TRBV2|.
TGTGCCAGCACGGTTAGGGGAGGCACTGAAGCTTTCTTT
CASTVRGGTEAFF
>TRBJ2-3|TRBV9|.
TGTGCCAGCAGCGTAGGAGGGGCCGGCACAGATACGCAGTATTTT
CASSVGGAGTDTQYF
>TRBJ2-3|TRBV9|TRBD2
TGTGCCAGCAGCTCGTCGGGACTAGCGGGAGCTGGAGATACGCAGTATTTT
CASSSSGLAGAGDTQYF
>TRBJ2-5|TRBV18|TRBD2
TGTGCCAGCTCACCACCGATAGCGGGACAACAAGAGACCCAGTACTTC
CASSPPIAGQQETQYF
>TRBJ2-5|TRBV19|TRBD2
TGTGCCAGTAGTCCTGGACTAGCGTCACAAGAGACCCAGTACTTC
CASSPGLASQETQYF
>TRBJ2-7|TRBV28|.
TGTGCCAGCAGTTTCCCAGGCCTGGAGCAGTACTTC
CASSFPGLEQYF
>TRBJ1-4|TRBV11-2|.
TGTGCCAGCAGCTCACACAGGGTGGAGGATAATGAAAAACTGTTTTTT
CASSSHRVEDNEKLFF
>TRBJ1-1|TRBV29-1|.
TGCAGCGTAGTAGAGTACGGAACTGAAGCTTTCTTT
CSVVEYGTEAFF
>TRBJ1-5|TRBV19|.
TGTGCCAGTAGTATAGAACGAGTGCCAGGGGAGATTTATCAGCCCCAGCATTTT
CASSIERVPGEIYQPQHF